This T cell receptor (beta chain) was identified in a study of cytomegalovirus exposure and HLA in healthy donors. Whole-study results and caveats: A classifier reportedly called cytomegalovirus status with high sensitivity and specificity. Associated with cytomegalovirus, according to the listing, were some 150 TCR beta chains. In vitro confirmation showed a few CMV-associated chains to be CMV antigen specific.

A remark on this clone: The antigen is undetermined.

Germline V CDR1 and CDR2: MDHEN, SYDVKM. The CDR3 has 14 amino acids. Trimming removed 10 bases at V and 4 bases at J, with 16 bases between. Libraries were prepared by immunoSEQ multiplex PCR; TCRdb keeps only in-frame clonotypes and omits some of them. The sample lists about 98,000 clones, less than 90% occurring once. This chain connects TRBV28 to TRBJ1-4, with D uncertain. The origin of this receptor is a man aged 18 to 29 in good health and CMV-seropositive. Source material: PBMCs. The DNA for the CDR3 is TGTGCCACAAAGGTATACAGCCTTAATGAAAAACTGTTTTTT. Its translation is CATKVYSLNEKLFF.